The TCR beta chain described here comes from a study of blood T cells in healthy people across ages. Looked up from germline, CDR1 is MNHEY and CDR2 is SMNVEV (reference sequence). Trimming at V came to 6 bases and at J to 6 bases, leaving 12 bases not matched to a gene. The CDR3 contains 15 residues. This clonotype was counted only a few times. The antigen remains undetermined. Study-level points and caveats: While age rose, TCR beta diversity per million T cells dropped in a roughly linear way.

A J-beta primer mix and a sample-barcoded 5' primer were used in a second PCR of roughly 6 to 11 cycles. Tagging of each cDNA molecule was performed by a template-switch adaptor with 12 random nucleotides. TCRdb reanalysed the 5' RACE reads using MiXCR and keeps one entry per CDR3 protein. The sample consists of over 950,000 distinct CDR3 sequences, 51% of them appearing once. The sequence derives from an older woman in good health. Sequenced sample: blood. The genes are TRBV27 and TRBJ1-2; 8 bases fit TRBD1. The CDR3 region has the DNA TGTGCCAGCAGCGCAAGCGGAGACAGGGGCAATGGCTACACCTTC. It codes for CASSASGDRGNGYTF.